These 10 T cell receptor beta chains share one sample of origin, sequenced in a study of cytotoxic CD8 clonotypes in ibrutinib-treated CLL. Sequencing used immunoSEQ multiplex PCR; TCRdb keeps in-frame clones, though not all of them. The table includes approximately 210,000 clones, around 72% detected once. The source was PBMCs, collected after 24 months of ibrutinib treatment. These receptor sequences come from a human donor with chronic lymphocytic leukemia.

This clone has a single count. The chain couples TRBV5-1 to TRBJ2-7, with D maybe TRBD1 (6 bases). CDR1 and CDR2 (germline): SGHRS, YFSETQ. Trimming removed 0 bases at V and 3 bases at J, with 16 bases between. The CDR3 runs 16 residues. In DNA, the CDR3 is TGCGCCAGCAGCTTGGTCCTACCACAGGGAGACTACGAGCAGTACTTC. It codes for CASSLVLPQGDYEQYF. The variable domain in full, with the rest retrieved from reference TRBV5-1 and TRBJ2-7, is KAGVTQTPRYLIKTRGQQVTLSCSPISGHRSVSWYQQTPGQGLQFLFEYFSETQRNKGNFPGRFSGRQFSNSRSEMNVSTLELGDSALYLCASSLVLPQGDYEQYFGPGTRLTVT.

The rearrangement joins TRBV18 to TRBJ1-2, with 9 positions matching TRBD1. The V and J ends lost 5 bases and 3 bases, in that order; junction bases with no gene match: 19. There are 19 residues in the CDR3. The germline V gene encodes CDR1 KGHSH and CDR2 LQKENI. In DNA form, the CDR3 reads TGTGCCAGCTCAGGACCTAATACAGGGGGCCCACAAGCCCACTATGGCTACACCTTC. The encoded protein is CASSGPNTGGPQAHYGYTF.

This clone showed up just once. As DNA, the CDR3 is TGTGCCACCAGCAAAAGGACTAGCGGGAACAATGAGCAGTTCTTC. Its translation is CATSKRTSGNNEQFF. V gene TRBV15 combines with J gene TRBJ2-1, with 12 bases fitting TRBD2. The CDR3 totals 15 residues. V was clipped by 4 bases and J by 5 bases; unmatched bases: 3. The germline CDR1 and CDR2 sequences are LNHNV and YYDKDF (reference sequence).

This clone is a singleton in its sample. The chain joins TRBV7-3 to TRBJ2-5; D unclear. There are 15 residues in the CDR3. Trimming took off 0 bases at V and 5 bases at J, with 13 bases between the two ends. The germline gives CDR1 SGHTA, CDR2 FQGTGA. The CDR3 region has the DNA TGTGCCAGCAGCTTAACTGGGAATGGAGTGGAGACCCAGTACTTC. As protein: CASSLTGNGVETQYF.

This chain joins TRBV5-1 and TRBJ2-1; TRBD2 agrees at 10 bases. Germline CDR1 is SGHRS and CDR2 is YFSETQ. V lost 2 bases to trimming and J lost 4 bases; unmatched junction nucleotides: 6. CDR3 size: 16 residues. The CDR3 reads CASSFSGTSAYNEQFF. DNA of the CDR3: TGCGCCAGCAGCTTCTCCGGGACTAGCGCGTACAATGAGCAGTTCTTC.

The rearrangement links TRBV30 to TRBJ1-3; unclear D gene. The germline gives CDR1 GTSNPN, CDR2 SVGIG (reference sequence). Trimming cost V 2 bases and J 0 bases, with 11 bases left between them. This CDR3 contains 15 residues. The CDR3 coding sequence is TGTGCCTGGAGTCCCCTTTCCGGCTCTGGAAACACCATATATTTT. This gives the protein CAWSPLSGSGNTIYF.

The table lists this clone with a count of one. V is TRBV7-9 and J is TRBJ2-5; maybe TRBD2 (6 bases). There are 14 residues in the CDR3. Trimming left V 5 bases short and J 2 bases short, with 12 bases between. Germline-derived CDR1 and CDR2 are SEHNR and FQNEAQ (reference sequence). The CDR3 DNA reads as TGTGCCAGCAGCCAAGCGGGTTTTCAAGAGACCCAGTACTTC. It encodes CASSQAGFQETQYF.

CDR3 sequence (DNA): TGTGCCAGCAGCCCCGGGACAGAAAAACTGTTTTTT. It is translated as CASSPGTEKLFF. This chain connects TRBV28 to TRBJ1-4; D may be TRBD1 (6 bases). Trimming removed 6 bases at V and 8 bases at J, with 10 bases between. This CDR3 is 12 amino acids long. Germline CDR1 MDHEN, CDR2 SYDVKM. Full variable domain (remainder filled in from reference TRBV28 and TRBJ1-4): DVKVTQSSRYLVKRTGEKVFLECVQDMDHENMFWYRQDPGLGLRLIYFSYDVKMKEKGDIPEGYSVSREKKERFSLILESASTNQTSMYLCASSPGTEKLFFGSGTQLSVL.

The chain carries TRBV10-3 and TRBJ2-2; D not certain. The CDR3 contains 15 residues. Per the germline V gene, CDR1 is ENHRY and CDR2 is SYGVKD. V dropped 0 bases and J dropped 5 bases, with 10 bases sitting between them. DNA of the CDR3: TGTGCCATCAGTGAGTCCGAAGGCGATACCGGGGAGCTGTTTTTT. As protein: CAISESEGDTGELFF.

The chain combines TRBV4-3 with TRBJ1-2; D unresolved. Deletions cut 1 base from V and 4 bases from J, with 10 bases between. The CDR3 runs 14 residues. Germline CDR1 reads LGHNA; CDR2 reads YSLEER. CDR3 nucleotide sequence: TGCGCCAGCAGCCAAGTTTCAGCAAGCTATGGCTACACCTTC. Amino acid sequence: CASSQVSASYGYTF.